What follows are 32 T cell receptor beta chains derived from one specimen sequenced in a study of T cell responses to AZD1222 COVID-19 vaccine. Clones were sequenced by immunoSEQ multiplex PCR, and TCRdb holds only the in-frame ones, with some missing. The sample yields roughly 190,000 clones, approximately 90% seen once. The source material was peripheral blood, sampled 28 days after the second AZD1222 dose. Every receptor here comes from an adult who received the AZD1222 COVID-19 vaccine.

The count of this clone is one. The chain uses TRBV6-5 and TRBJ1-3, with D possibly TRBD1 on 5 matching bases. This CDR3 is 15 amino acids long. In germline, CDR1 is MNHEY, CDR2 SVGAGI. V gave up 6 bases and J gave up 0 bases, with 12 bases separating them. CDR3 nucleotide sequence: TGTGCCAGCAGACCTGACAGACGCTCTGGAAACACCATATATTTT. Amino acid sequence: CASRPDRRSGNTIYF.

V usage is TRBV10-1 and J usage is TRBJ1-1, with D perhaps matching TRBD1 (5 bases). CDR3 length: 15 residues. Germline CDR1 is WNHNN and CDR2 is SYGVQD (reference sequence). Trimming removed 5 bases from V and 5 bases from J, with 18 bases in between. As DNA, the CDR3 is TGCGCCAGCAGTACCGGGGCCCACGGAGGGACTGAAGCTTTCTTT. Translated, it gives CASSTGAHGGTEAFF.

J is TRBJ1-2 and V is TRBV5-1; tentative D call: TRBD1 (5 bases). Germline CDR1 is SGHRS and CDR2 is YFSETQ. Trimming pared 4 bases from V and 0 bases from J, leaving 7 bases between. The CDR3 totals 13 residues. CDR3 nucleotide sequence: TGCGCCAGCAGCGCGACAGCTAACTATGGCTACACCTTC. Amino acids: CASSATANYGYTF. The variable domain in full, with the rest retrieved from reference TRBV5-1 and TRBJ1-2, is KAGVTQTPRYLIKTRGQQVTLSCSPISGHRSVSWYQQTPGQGLQFLFEYFSETQRNKGNFPGRFSGRQFSNSRSEMNVSTLELGDSALYLCASSATANYGYTFGSGTRLTVV.

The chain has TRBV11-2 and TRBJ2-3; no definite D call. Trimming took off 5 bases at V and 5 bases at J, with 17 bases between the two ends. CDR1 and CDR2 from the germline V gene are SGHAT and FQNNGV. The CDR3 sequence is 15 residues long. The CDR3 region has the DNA TGTGCCAGCAGCCCACGAAGCGCTGCGGTAGATACGCAGTATTTT. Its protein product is CASSPRSAAVDTQYF.

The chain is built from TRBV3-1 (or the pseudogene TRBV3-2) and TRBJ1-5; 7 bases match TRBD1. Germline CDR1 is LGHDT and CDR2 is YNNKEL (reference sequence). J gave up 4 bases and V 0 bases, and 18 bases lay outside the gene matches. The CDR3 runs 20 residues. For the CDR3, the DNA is TGTGCCAGCAGCCAAGAGACAGGGAAGGGGGAGCGAACCGAAAATCAGCCCCAGCATTTT. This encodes CASSQETGKGERTENQPQHF.

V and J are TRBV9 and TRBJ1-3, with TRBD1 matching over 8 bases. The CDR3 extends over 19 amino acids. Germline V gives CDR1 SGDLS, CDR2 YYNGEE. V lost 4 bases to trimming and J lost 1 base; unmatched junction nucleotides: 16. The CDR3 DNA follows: TGTGCCAGCAGCCAAGGTGGCAGGGGGCTAATAGGGTCTGGAAACACCATATATTTT. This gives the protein CASSQGGRGLIGSGNTIYF. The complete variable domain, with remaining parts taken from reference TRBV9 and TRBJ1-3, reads DSGVTQTPKHLITATGQRVTLRCSPRSGDLSVYWYQQSLDQGLQFLIQYYNGEERAKGNILERFSAQQFPDLHSELNLSSLELGDSALYFCASSQGGRGLIGSGNTIYFGEGSWLTVV.

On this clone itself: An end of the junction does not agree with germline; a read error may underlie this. In DNA, the CDR3 is TGTGCCAGCAGTTTTCCTGCTAGGGCATTCTTC. Translation: CASSFPARAFF. The chain joins TRBV27 to TRBJ1-2; D call uncertain. CDR3 length: 11 amino acids. CDR1 is MNHEY, CDR2 SMNVEV, per germline (reference sequence).

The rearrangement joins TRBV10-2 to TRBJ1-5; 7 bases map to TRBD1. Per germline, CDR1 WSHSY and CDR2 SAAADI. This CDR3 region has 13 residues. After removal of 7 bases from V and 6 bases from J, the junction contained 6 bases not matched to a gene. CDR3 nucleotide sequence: TGCGCCAGCACTGGGACAGTTCGTCAGCCCCAGCATTTT. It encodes CASTGTVRQPQHF.

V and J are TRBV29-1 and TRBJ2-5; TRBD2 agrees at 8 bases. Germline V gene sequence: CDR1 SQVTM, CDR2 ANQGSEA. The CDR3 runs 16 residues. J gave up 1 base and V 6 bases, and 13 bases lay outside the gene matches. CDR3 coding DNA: TGCAGCGTCCTTCCTAGGGCGGGGGGCGCCCAAGAGACCCAGTACTTC. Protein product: CSVLPRAGGAQETQYF.

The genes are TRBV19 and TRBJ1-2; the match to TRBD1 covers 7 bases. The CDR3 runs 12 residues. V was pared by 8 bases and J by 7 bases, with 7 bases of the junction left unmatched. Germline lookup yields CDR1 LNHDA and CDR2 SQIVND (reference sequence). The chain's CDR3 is CASERQGSGYTF. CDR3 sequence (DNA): TGTGCCAGTGAGCGACAGGGAAGTGGCTACACCTTC.

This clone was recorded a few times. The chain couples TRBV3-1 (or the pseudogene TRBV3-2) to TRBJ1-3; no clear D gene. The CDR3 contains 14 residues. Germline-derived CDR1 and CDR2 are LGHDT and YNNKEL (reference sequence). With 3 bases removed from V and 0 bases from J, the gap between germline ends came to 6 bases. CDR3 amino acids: CASSQSGSGNTIYF. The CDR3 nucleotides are TGTGCCAGCAGCCAGTCCGGCTCTGGAAACACCATATATTTT.

CDR3 residues: CASSSGNSRGAGELFF. The DNA for the CDR3 is TGCGCCAGCAGCAGTGGTAACTCCCGGGGGGCCGGGGAGCTGTTTTTT. The chain has TRBV10-2 and TRBJ2-2, with 7 bases fitting TRBD2. The CDR3 length is 16 residues. V lost 6 bases and J lost 6; bases outside the gene matches: 13. From germline, CDR1 is WSHSY and CDR2 SAAADI.

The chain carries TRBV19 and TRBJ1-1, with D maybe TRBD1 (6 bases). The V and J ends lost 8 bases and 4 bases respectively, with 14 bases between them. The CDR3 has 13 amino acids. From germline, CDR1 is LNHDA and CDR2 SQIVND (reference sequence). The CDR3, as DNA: TGTGCCAGTTGGTCCGAGGGGGGCACTGAAGCTTTCTTT. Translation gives CASWSEGGTEAFF.

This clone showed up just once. This CDR3 is CASSLHARPSSYNEQFF. The DNA for the CDR3 is TGTGCCAGCAGCCTTCACGCCAGACCGAGCTCCTACAATGAGCAGTTCTTC. This rearrangement joins TRBV9 to TRBJ2-1; D uncertain. V was pared by 4 bases and J by 0 bases, with 17 bases between. The germline V gene encodes CDR1 SGDLS and CDR2 YYNGEE. The CDR3 is 17 residues long.

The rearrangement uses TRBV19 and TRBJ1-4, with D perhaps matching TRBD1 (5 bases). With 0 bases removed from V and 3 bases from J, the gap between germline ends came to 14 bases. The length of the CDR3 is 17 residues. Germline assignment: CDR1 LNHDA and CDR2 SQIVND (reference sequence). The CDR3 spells CASSIDLWGWPNEKLFF. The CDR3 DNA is TGTGCCAGTAGTATAGATCTATGGGGGTGGCCTAATGAAAAACTGTTTTTT.

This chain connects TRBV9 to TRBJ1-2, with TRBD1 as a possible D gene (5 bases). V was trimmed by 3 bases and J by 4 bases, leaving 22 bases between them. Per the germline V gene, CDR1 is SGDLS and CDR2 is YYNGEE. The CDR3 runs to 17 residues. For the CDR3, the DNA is TGTGCCAGCAGCGCCTGGGACGTTGGTTCAACTGGCTATGGCTACACCTTC. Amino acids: CASSAWDVGSTGYGYTF.

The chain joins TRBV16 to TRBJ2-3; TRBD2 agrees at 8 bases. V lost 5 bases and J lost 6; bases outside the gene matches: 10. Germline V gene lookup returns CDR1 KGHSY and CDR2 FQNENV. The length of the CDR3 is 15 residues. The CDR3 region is CASSFSGMSSDTQYF. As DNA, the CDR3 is TGTGCCAGCAGCTTTAGCGGGATGAGTTCCGATACGCAGTATTTT.

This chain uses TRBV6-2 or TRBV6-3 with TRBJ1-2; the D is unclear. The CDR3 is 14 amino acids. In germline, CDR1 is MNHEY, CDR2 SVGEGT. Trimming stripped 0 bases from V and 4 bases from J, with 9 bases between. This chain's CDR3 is CASSYSGPSYGYTF. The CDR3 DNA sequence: TGTGCCAGCAGTTACTCGGGCCCGTCCTATGGCTACACCTTC.

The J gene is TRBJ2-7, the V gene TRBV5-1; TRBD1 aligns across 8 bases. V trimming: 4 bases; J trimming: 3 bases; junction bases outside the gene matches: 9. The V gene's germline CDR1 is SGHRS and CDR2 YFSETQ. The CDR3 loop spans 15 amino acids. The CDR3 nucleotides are TGCGCCAGCAGCGACGGGACAGGACCCTTCTACGAGCAGTACTTC. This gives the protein CASSDGTGPFYEQYF.

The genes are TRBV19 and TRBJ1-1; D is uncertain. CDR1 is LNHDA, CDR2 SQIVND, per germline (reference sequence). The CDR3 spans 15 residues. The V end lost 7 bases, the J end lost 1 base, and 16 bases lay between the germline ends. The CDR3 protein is CASIPPARRNTEAFF. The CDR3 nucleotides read TGTGCCAGTATCCCCCCCGCTCGTAGGAACACTGAAGCTTTCTTT.

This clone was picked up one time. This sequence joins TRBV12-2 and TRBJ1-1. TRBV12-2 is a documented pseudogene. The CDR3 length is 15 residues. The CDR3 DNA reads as TGTGCAAGTCGCTCCGCCCTTTATTTGAACACTGAAGCTTTCTTT. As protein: CASRSALYLNTEAFF.

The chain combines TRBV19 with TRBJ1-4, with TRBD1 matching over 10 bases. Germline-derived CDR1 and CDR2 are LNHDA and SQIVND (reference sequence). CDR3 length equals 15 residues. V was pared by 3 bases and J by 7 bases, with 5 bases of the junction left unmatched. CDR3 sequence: CASSIPGQGSEKLFF. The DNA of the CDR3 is TGTGCCAGTAGTATTCCGGGACAGGGGTCTGAAAAACTGTTTTTT.

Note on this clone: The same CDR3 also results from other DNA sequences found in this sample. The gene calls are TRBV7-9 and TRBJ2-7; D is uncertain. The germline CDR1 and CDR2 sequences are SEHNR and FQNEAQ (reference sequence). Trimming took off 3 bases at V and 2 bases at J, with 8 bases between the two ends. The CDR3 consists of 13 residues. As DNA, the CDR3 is TGTGCCAGCAGCTTTCACGGCACCTACGAGCAGTACTTC. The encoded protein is CASSFHGTYEQYF. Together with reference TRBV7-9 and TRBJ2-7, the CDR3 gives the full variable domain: DTGVSQNPRHKITKRGQNVTFRCDPISEHNRLYWYRQTLGQGPEFLTYFQNEAQLEKSRLLSDRFSAERPKGSFSTLEIQRTEQGDSAMYLCASSFHGTYEQYFGPGTRLTVT.

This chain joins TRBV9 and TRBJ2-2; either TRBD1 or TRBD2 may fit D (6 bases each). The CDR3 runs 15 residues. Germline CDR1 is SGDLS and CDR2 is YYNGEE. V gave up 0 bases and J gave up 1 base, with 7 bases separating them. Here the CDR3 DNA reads TGTGCCAGCAGCGTAGAGGGGGGGAACACCGGGGAGCTGTTTTTT. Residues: CASSVEGGNTGELFF.

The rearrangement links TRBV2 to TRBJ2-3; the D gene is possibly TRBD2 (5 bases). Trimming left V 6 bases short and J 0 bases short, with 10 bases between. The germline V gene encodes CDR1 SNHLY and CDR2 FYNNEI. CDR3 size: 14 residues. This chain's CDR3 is CASRDSSSTDTQYF. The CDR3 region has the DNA TGTGCCAGCAGGGACTCCTCTAGCACAGATACGCAGTATTTT.

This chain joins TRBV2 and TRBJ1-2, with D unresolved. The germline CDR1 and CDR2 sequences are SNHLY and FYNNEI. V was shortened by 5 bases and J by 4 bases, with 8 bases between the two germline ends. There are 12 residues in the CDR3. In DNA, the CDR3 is TGTGCCAGCAGTCTCCAGTCCTATGGCTACACCTTC. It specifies CASSLQSYGYTF. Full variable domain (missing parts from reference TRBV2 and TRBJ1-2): EPEVTQTPSHQVTQMGQEVILRCVPISNHLYFYWYRQILGQKVEFLVSFYNNEISEKSEIFDDQFSVERPDGSNFTLKIRSTKLEDSAMYFCASSLQSYGYTFGSGTRLTVV.

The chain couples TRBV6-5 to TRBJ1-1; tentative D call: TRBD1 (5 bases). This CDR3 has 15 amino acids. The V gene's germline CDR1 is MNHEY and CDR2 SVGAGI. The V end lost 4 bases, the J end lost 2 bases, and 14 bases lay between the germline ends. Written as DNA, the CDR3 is TGTGCCAGCAGTTTCGCGGGACGGGTAAACACTGAAGCTTTCTTT. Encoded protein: CASSFAGRVNTEAFF.

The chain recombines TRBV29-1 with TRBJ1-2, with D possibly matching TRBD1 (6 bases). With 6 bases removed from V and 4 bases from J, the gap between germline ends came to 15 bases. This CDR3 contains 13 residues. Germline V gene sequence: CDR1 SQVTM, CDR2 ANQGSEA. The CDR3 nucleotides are TGCAGCGTCAACAGGGCCGATCTCTATGGCTACACCTTC. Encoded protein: CSVNRADLYGYTF. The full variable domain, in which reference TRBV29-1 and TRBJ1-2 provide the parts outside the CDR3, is SAVISQKPSRDICQRGTSLTIQCQVDSQVTMMFWYRQQPGQSLTLIATANQGSEATYESGFVIDKFPISRPNLTFSTLTVSNMSPEDSSIYLCSVNRADLYGYTFGSGTRLTVV.

The CDR3 bases are TGTGCCAGCAGCTTTACCCCAGGGAGCTATGGCTACACCTTC. Its protein product is CASSFTPGSYGYTF. The gene calls are TRBV7-2 and TRBJ1-2; possible D gene TRBD1, 5 bases. The CDR3 has 14 amino acids. The germline gives CDR1 SGHTA, CDR2 FQGNSA. Between the trimmed V and J ends, which lost 3 bases and 4 bases, there was a span of 12 bases.

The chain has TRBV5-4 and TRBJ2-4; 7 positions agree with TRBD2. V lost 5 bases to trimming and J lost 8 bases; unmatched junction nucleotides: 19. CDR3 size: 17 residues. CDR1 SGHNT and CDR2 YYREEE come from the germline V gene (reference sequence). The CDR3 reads CASRDSDWTRGGDIQYF. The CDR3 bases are TGTGCCAGCAGGGATTCGGACTGGACTAGGGGAGGTGACATTCAGTACTTC.

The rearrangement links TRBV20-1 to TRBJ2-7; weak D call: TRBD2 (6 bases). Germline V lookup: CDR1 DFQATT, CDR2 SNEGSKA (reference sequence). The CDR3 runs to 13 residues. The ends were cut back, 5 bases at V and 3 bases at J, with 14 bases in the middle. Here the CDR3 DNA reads TGCAGTGCTCGTGCCACGGGAGACTACGAGCAGTACTTC. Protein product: CSARATGDYEQYF.

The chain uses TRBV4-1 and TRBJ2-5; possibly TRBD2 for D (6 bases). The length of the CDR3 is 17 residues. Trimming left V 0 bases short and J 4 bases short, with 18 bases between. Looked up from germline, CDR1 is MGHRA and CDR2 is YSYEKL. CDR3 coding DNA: TGCGCCAGCAGCCAAGAACTTCGACATAGGGGAGGAGAGACCCAGTACTTC. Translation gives CASSQELRHRGGETQYF.